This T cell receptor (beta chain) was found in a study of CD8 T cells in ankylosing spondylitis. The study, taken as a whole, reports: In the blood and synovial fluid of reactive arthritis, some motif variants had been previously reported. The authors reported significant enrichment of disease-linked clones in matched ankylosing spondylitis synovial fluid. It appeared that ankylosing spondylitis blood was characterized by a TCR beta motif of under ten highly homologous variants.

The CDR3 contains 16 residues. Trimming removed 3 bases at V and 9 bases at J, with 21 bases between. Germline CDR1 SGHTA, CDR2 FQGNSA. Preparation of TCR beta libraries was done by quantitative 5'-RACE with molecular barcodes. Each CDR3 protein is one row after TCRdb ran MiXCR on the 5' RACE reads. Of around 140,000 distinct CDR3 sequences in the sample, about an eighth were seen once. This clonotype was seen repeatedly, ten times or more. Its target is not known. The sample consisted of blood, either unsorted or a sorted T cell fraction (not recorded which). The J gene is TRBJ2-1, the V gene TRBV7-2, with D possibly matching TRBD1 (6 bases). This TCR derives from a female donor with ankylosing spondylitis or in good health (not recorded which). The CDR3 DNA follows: TGTGCCAGCAGCTTGTCTAGGACAGTAATTGTCAGTGAGCAGTTCTTC. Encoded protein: CASSLSRTVIVSEQFF.